The 3 T cell receptor beta chains reported below all come from one sample, sequenced in a study of CD8+ T cells in alopecia areata. RNA was extracted and reverse transcribed into cDNA as the sequencing template. Libraries were prepared by immunoSEQ multiplex PCR; TCRdb keeps only in-frame clonotypes and omits some of them. In total the sample includes roughly 120,000 clones, none of them seen once. The sequenced sample was lesional skin. These receptors were taken from a C3H/HeJ mouse with alopecia areata. MHC haplotype here: H2-k.

A note on this clone: These gene names are mouse names. The read finishes 4 residues shy of the CDR3 end, and the germline J gene is used to complete it. The sample has other DNA sequences that encode this CDR3 too. The chain is built from TRBV13-1 and TRBJ2-5; TRBD2 aligns across 10 bases. V lost 3 bases, J lost 3 bases, and 4 bases stayed unmatched. This CDR3 is 15 amino acids long. Germline assignment: CDR1 NSHNY and CDR2 SYGAGN. The part of the CDR3 DNA that was read is TGTGCCAGCAGTGGGACTGGGGGAGCACAAGAC. Its translation: CASSGTGGAQD. The whole CDR3 sequence is CASSGTGGAQDTQYF.

As concerns this clone: Germline and genes here are mouse. The sequence runs out 4 residues before the end of the CDR3; the remainder is reconstructed from the germline J gene. J is TRBJ2-3 and V is TRBV13-3; 7 bases are a match to TRBD1. Germline loops: CDR1 NNHDY, CDR2 SYVADS. The CDR3 has 15 amino acids. V lost 2 bases to trimming and J lost 2 bases; unmatched junction nucleotides: 5. CDR3 protein: CASSETGEVAETLYF. The covered CDR3 bases are TGTGCCAGCAGTGAAACAGGGGAGGTTGCAGAA.

This clone has more than one count but fewer than ten. The gene names given are mouse names. The CDR3 end falls 4 residues outside the read, so it is completed with the germline J gene. The chain joins TRBV1 to TRBJ1-1; TRBD1 is a possible D gene (6 bases). The V gene's germline CDR1 is NSQYPW and CDR2 LRSPGD (reference sequence). This CDR3 is 14 amino acids long. The CDR3 loop is CTCSAVLGQTEVFF. The sequenced CDR3 bases are TGCACCTGCAGTGCAGTTCTGGGACAAACA.